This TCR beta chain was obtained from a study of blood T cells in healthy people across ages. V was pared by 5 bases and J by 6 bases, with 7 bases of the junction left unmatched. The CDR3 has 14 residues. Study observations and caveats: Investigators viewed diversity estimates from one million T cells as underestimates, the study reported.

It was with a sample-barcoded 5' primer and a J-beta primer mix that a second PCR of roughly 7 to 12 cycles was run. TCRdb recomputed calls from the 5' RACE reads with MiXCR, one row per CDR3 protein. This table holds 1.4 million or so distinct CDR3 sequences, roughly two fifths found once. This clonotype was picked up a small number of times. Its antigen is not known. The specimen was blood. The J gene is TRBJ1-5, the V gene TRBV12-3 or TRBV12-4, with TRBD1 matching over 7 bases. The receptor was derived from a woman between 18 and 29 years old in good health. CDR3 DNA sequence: TGTGCCAGCAGTCTCAGACAGGGTCCTCAGCCCCAGCATTTT. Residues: CASSLRQGPQPQHF.